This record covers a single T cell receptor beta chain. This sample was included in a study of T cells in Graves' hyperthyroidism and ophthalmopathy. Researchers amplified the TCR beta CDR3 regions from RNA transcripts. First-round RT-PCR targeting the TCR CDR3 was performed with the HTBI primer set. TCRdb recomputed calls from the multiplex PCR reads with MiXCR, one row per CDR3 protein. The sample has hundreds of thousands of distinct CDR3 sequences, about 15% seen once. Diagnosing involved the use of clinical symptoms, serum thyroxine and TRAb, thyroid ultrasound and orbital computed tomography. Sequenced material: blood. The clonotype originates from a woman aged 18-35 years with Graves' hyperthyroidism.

CDR3: CASSRTESSYNEQFF. DNA of the CDR3: TGCGCCAGCAGCCGAACAGAAAGCTCCTACAATGAGCAGTTCTTC. The rearrangement links TRBV5-1 to TRBJ2-1; no clear D. The CDR3 consists of 15 residues. V lost 4 bases and J lost 0, with 11 bases in between. Per the germline V gene, CDR1 is SGHRS and CDR2 is YFSETQ.